The 5 T cell receptor beta chains given below trace back to one sample, sequenced in a study of response to subunit inactivated influenza vaccine (dated by TCRdb to the late 2010s). In light of the paper, this sample's time point label describes: 45 to 55 days after influenza vaccine administration. Library preparation was by RT-PCR. The sequencer was an Illumina HiSeq 2500. TCRdb reran the public reads through fastp at Q25 and MiXCR, keeping productive beta chains. When rows share a CDR3 protein, they turn into one entry using the most common DNA and genes. Present in this sample are around 480,000 distinct CDR3 sequences, 11% of which were seen just once. The ten largest clones represent about 12% of the sample. The input for sequencing was PBMCs from blood, taken roughly 6 weeks after vaccination. The source is a man in his fifties who received an inactivated influenza vaccine. Donor details come from another sample of the same person, matched by shared clones.

The rearrangement joins TRBV20-1 to TRBJ1-5; 8 bases agree with TRBD1. CDR1 is DFQATT, CDR2 SNEGSKA, per germline (reference sequence). The CDR3 runs 15 residues. With V trimmed by 1 base and J by 2 bases, 4 bases remained unmatched. CDR3 residues: CSARADRAGNQPQHF. Here the CDR3 DNA reads TGCAGTGCTAGAGCGGACAGGGCGGGCAATCAGCCCCAGCATTTT.

This clonotype was counted only a few times. The rearrangement links TRBV4-3 to TRBJ2-7, with D possibly being TRBD2 (5 bases). This CDR3 is 16 amino acids long. V lost 0 bases, J lost 3 bases, and 15 bases lay in between. CDR1 is LGHNA and CDR2 is YSLEER in the germline V gene. DNA of the CDR3: TGCGCCAGCAGCCAAGATCGAGCCCAGCGGAGCTACGAGCAGTACTTC. Translating it yields CASSQDRAQRSYEQYF.

This clonotype came up many times. J is TRBJ2-7 and V is TRBV9; the match to TRBD2 covers 7 bases. V gave up 0 bases and J gave up 2 bases; unmatched junction bases: 5. There are 15 residues in the CDR3. Germline CDR1 SGDLS, CDR2 YYNGEE. CDR3: CASSVGDYLTYEQYF. As DNA, the CDR3 is TGTGCCAGCAGCGTAGGGGACTACCTCACCTACGAGCAGTACTTC.

There are a few counts of this clonotype. This chain links TRBV7-9 with TRBJ2-3; D remains unclear. The germline V and J ends were trimmed by 2 bases and 2 bases, with 8 bases remaining between them. Per germline, CDR1 SEHNR and CDR2 FQNEAQ (reference sequence). This CDR3 is built from 14 residues. CDR3 bases: TGTGCCAGCAGCTTAAACCCCATCACAGATACGCAGTATTTT. Its protein product is CASSLNPITDTQYF.

In this sample, this clonotype turned up many times. The chain joins TRBV20-1 to TRBJ1-1, with D tentatively TRBD1 (5 bases). V lost 8 bases to trimming and J lost 4 bases, with 17 bases between them. Germline assignment: CDR1 DFQATT and CDR2 SNEGSKA (reference sequence). This CDR3 is built from 13 residues. CDR3 nucleotides: TGCAGTCGATACCGGGACTCCAGCACTGAAGCTTTCTTT. It specifies CSRYRDSSTEAFF.